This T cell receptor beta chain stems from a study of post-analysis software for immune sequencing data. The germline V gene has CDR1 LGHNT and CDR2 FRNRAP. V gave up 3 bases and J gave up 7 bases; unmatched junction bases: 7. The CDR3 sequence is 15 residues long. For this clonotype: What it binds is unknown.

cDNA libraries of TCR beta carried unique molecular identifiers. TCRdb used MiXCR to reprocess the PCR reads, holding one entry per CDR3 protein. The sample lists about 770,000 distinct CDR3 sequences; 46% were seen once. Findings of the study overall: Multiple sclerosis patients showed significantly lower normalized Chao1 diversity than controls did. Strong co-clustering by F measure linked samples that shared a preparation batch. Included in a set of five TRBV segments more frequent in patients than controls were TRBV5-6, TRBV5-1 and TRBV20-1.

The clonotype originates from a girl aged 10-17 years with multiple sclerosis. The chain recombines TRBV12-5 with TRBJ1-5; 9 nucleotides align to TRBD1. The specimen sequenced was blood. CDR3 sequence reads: CASGLLDRGDQPQHF. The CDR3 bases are TGTGCTAGTGGTTTACTGGACAGGGGAGACCAGCCCCAGCATTTT.